One sample yielded the 14 T cell receptor beta chains listed below, sequenced in a study of Ad26.COV2.S vaccination and SARS-CoV-2 variants. The assay was immunoSEQ multiplex PCR, and TCRdb's table has in-frame clones only and misses some. The sample consists of more than 350,000 clones, over 75% of them appearing once. Treatment: roughly 19 received Ad26.COV2.S at low or high dose, single or two shots; roughly 5 received placebo; per-sample allocation not given. Sampling was done on day 63 after the first vaccine or placebo injection. Sequencing was performed on peripheral blood, taken in a trial of Ad26.COV2.S vaccine versus placebo. The receptors here all came from a person aged 18-60 years who received the Ad26.COV2.S COVID-19 vaccine or a placebo.

The J gene is TRBJ1-6, the V gene TRBV30; possible D gene TRBD1, 5 bases. Germline-derived CDR1 and CDR2 are GTSNPN and SVGIG (reference sequence). CDR3 length: 12 amino acids. Trimming removed 5 bases at V and 5 bases at J, with 7 bases between. CDR3 sequence reads: CAWSTDNSPLHF. The CDR3 DNA is TGTGCCTGGTCGACAGATAATTCACCCCTCCACTTT.

This clone has only a few counts. This sample also contains other DNA sequences that code for the same CDR3. The chain combines TRBV29-1 with TRBJ1-1; unclear D gene. The CDR3 loop spans 10 amino acids. CDR1 SQVTM and CDR2 ANQGSEA come from the germline V gene. Trimming stripped 6 bases from V and 1 base from J, with 3 bases between. The CDR3: CSVANTEAFF. CDR3 in DNA: TGCAGCGTCGCGAACACTGAAGCTTTCTTT.

The chain joins TRBV7-3 to TRBJ2-2; the D gene is possibly TRBD1 (6 bases). The CDR3 covers 14 residues. Germline CDR1 SGHTA, CDR2 FQGTGA. Deletions cut 8 bases from V and 1 base from J, with 11 bases between. The CDR3: CASQKGGNTGELFF. The CDR3 nucleotides are TGTGCCAGCCAAAAAGGGGGGAACACCGGGGAGCTGTTTTTT.

With respect to this clone: Its ends do not fully match the called genes, so a read error is possible. The chain couples TRBV7-2 to TRBJ2-2; D possibly corresponds to TRBD2 (7 bases). The CDR3 is 17 amino acids. CDR1 is SGHTA, CDR2 FQGNSA, per germline. The CDR3 bases are TGTGCCAGCTGCTTGGGTCGGGGGGCGTATAGTACCGGGGAGCTGTTTTTT. Translating gives CASCLGRGAYSTGELFF.

The chain employs TRBV30 and TRBJ2-3; D possibly corresponds to TRBD2 (6 bases). Trimming took 4 bases from V and 6 from J, leaving 20 bases between them. This CDR3 has 15 residues. In germline, CDR1 is GTSNPN, CDR2 SVGIG (reference sequence). The CDR3 DNA follows: TGTGCCTGGACGCCGGGACTTATATCGGGGGATACGCAGTATTTT. This encodes CAWTPGLISGDTQYF.

V and J are TRBV19 and TRBJ2-1; no clear D. The CDR3 extends over 13 amino acids. Germline lookup yields CDR1 LNHDA and CDR2 SQIVND (reference sequence). V shed 6 bases and J shed 3 bases, with 9 bases lying between them. The CDR3 sequence is CASRNGNYNEQFF. CDR3 DNA: TGTGCCAGTAGGAATGGAAACTACAATGAGCAGTTCTTC. Combining the CDR3 with reference TRBV19 and TRBJ2-1 gives the whole variable domain DGGITQSPKYLFRKEGQNVTLSCEQNLNHDAMYWYRQDPGQGLRLIYYSQIVNDFQKGDIAEGYSVSREKKESFPLTVTSAQKNPTAFYLCASRNGNYNEQFFGPGTRLTVL.

The chain employs TRBV7-2 and TRBJ2-7; the D gene could be TRBD1 or TRBD2 (5 bases each). The germline V gene has CDR1 SGHTA and CDR2 FQGNSA. This CDR3 spans 18 amino acids. Trimming removed 3 bases from V and 2 bases from J, with 23 bases in between. The CDR3 coding sequence is TGTGCCAGCAGCTTCGTGAGGGGCACAGCAGAAGCTGCCTACGAGCAGTACTTC. Residues: CASSFVRGTAEAAYEQYF.

This clone was detected once. This CDR3 fails to terminate in the conserved phenylalanine or tryptophan, so it likely reflects a read error. The DNA is omitted, as the CDR3 cannot be located on it reliably, and the CDR3 follows TCRdb's listing. The V gene is TRBV6-6, the J gene TRBJ1-1. The CDR3 spans 12 residues, counting both ends. The germline gives CDR1 MNHNY, CDR2 SVGAGI (reference sequence). CDR3 sequence: CASSGSPGGLLS.

The chain employs TRBV5-4 and TRBJ2-1, with 7 bases aligning to TRBD2. Germline V gene data show CDR1 as SGHNT and CDR2 as YYREEE (reference sequence). The CDR3 spans 14 residues. With 1 base clipped from V and 7 bases from J, the junction kept 5 bases outside the gene matches. The CDR3 bases are TGTGCCAGCAGCTTGAAGCGGGAATTTAATGAGCAGTTCTTC. Translated, it gives CASSLKREFNEQFF. The full variable domain, completed using reference TRBV5-4 and TRBJ2-1, is ETGVTQSPTHLIKTRGQQVTLRCSSQSGHNTVSWYQQALGQGPQFIFQYYREEENGRGNFPPRFSGLQFPNYSSELNVNALELDDSALYLCASSLKREFNEQFFGPGTRLTVL.

The rearrangement links TRBV3-1 (or the pseudogene TRBV3-2) to TRBJ1-4; D unresolved. This CDR3 has 16 amino acids. The V end was cut by 3 bases, the J end by 6 bases, with 17 bases between. Germline values: CDR1 LGHDT, CDR2 YNNKEL (reference sequence). CDR3 amino acids: CASSQRHRMGYEKLFF. In DNA form, the CDR3 reads TGTGCCAGCAGCCAGAGACACCGGATGGGATATGAAAAACTGTTTTTT.

The V call is TRBV19, the J call TRBJ1-4, with D unclear. Germline V gene sequence: CDR1 LNHDA, CDR2 SQIVND (reference sequence). The CDR3 spans 12 residues. V lost 5 bases to trimming and J lost 7 bases, with 8 bases between them. CDR3: CASSSLAEKLFF. The CDR3 bases are TGTGCCAGTAGTTCTTTAGCTGAAAAACTGTTTTTT.

The chain recombines TRBV7-6 with TRBJ2-1, with 9 bases lining up with TRBD2. V was pared by 4 bases and J by 5 bases, with 6 bases of the junction left unmatched. The CDR3 covers 15 residues. The germline gives CDR1 SGHVS, CDR2 FNYEAQ. This CDR3 is CASSYGASGNNEQFF. The DNA for the CDR3 is TGTGCCAGCAGCTACGGGGCTAGCGGGAACAATGAGCAGTTCTTC.

The chain employs TRBV7-3 and TRBJ2-3; the match to TRBD2 covers 14 bases. This CDR3 is 18 amino acids long. Germline V lookup: CDR1 SGHTA, CDR2 FQGTGA. The J segment lost 5 bases and the V segment lost 4 bases, leaving 11 bases of the junction unmatched. The CDR3 loop reads CASSSTRLAGGGGDTQYF. For the CDR3, the DNA is TGTGCCAGCAGCTCCACCAGACTAGCGGGAGGGGGCGGAGATACGCAGTATTTT. Supplemented by reference TRBV7-3 and TRBJ2-3, the full variable domain reads GAGVSQTPSNKVTEKGKYVELRCDPISGHTALYWYRQSLGQGPEFLIYFQGTGAADDSGLPNDRFFAVRPEGSVSTLKIQRTERGDSAVYLCASSSTRLAGGGGDTQYFGPGTRLTVL.

The V call is TRBV6-1, the J call TRBJ2-7; D unclear. CDR3 length equals 15 residues. Germline lookup yields CDR1 MNHNS and CDR2 SASEGT. Trimming left V 1 base short and J 3 bases short, with 13 bases between. Written as DNA, the CDR3 is TGTGCCAGCAGTGAAGTGTGGACCGTAAACTACGAGCAGTACTTC. The encoded protein is CASSEVWTVNYEQYF.